The 15 T cell receptor beta chains below come from one sample, sequenced in a study of OX40 agonist ivuxolimab in advanced cancers. TCRdb's table, derived via immunoSEQ multiplex PCR, lists solely in-frame clones and lacks some. The sample includes about 29,000 clones, approximately 93% seen only once; the top ten take roughly a tenth. Sequencing used CD4+ or CD8+ T cells sorted from blood, obtained in a trial of the OX40 agonist ivuxolimab. These receptors were collected from an adult with an advanced solid tumor such as melanoma, head and neck, liver or kidney cancer.

The chain combines TRBV29-1 with TRBJ2-2; 16 bases are a match to TRBD2. The CDR3 is 18 amino acids. Per the germline V gene, CDR1 is SQVTM and CDR2 is ANQGSEA. The V and J ends lost 6 bases and 0 bases, in that order; junction bases with no gene match: 7. The CDR3 DNA sequence: TGCAGCGTGACTCCGGGACTAGCGGGAGGGACGAACACCGGGGAGCTGTTTTTT. This gives the protein CSVTPGLAGGTNTGELFF.

This chain joins TRBV27 and TRBJ1-1; D is undetermined. V was shortened by 6 bases and J by 1 base, with 9 bases between the two germline ends. The germline V gene has CDR1 MNHEY and CDR2 SMNVEV (reference sequence). The CDR3 runs to 13 residues. The CDR3 protein is CASRYTRNTEAFF. The CDR3 DNA is TGTGCCAGCAGGTACACACGGAACACTGAAGCTTTCTTT.

About this clone itself: This same CDR3 is encoded by further DNA sequences in the sample. The V gene is TRBV19, the J gene TRBJ2-1; no definite D call. Germline loops: CDR1 LNHDA, CDR2 SQIVND (reference sequence). The CDR3 loop spans 11 amino acids. Trimming cost V 5 bases and J 4 bases, with 3 bases left between them. As DNA, the CDR3 is TGTGCCAGTAGTTCATACAATGAGCAGTTCTTC. This gives the protein CASSSYNEQFF.

This clone is a singleton in its sample. The chain carries TRBV27 and TRBJ2-7; 10 bases map to TRBD2. V gave up 2 bases and J gave up 5 bases; unmatched junction bases: 9. From germline, CDR1 is MNHEY and CDR2 SMNVEV (reference sequence). This CDR3 spans 16 amino acids. The CDR3 coding sequence is TGTGCCAGCAGTTTAATGCTAGCGGGAGTACTCGACGAGCAGTACTTC. Its protein is CASSLMLAGVLDEQYF.

This chain connects TRBV28 to TRBJ1-3; D is uncertain. In germline, CDR1 is MDHEN, CDR2 SYDVKM. The V end was cut by 5 bases, the J end by 4 bases, with 18 bases between. The CDR3 is 16 amino acids. The CDR3 DNA reads as TGTGCCAGCAGTCTCACCCGGACCTACCGGGGAAACACCATATATTTT. It codes for CASSLTRTYRGNTIYF.

This clone occurred a few times. The V gene is TRBV10-3, the J gene TRBJ2-1; D is perhaps TRBD2 (6 bases). V lost 4 bases to trimming and J lost 7 bases, with 11 bases between them. This CDR3 is 13 amino acids long. CDR1 is ENHRY and CDR2 is SYGVKD in the germline V gene. The CDR3, as DNA: TGTGCCATCAGTGTACGGGGGACGAATGAGCAGTTCTTC. Translating gives CAISVRGTNEQFF.

V and J are TRBV2 and TRBJ2-1; D unclear. From germline, CDR1 is SNHLY and CDR2 FYNNEI. This CDR3 has 13 amino acids. Trimming left V 2 bases short and J 8 bases short, with 10 bases between. The CDR3, as DNA: TGTGCCAGCAGTGAACCGGCGGCCTATGAGCAGTTCTTC. Translating it yields CASSEPAAYEQFF.

This chain joins TRBV5-1 and TRBJ2-5; 10 nucleotides agree with TRBD1. After removal of 0 bases from V and 4 bases from J, the junction contained 9 bases not matched to a gene. Germline CDR1 reads SGHRS; CDR2 reads YFSETQ. The CDR3 contains 17 residues. The CDR3 DNA sequence: TGCGCCAGCAGCTTGGAATGGTTGGGGACAGGGGTAGAGACCCAGTACTTC. Amino acid sequence: CASSLEWLGTGVETQYF.

The genes are TRBV6-5 and TRBJ2-7, with a weak D call TRBD2 (7 bases). The CDR3 totals 15 residues. V dropped 2 bases and J dropped 3 bases, with 14 bases sitting between them. In germline, CDR1 is MNHEY, CDR2 SVGAGI. CDR3 nucleotide sequence: TGTGCCAGCAGTTACCTCGCGGGGGCGAACTACGAGCAGTACTTC. This sequence encodes CASSYLAGANYEQYF.

CDR3 DNA: TGTGCCAGCAGCGTAGGTACCGGGACTGAAGCTTTCTTT. Encoded protein: CASSVGTGTEAFF. The J gene is TRBJ1-1, the V gene TRBV9; D remains ambiguous. Germline CDR1 reads SGDLS; CDR2 reads YYNGEE. The V end lost 0 bases, the J end lost 5 bases, and 8 bases lay between the germline ends. The CDR3 length is 13 residues.

The V and J genes are TRBV27 and TRBJ1-1; TRBD1 matches 8 bases. There are 15 residues in the CDR3. The V segment lost 7 bases and the J segment 1 base; nucleotides outside the gene matches: 8. Germline CDR1 reads MNHEY; CDR2 reads SMNVEV (reference sequence). In DNA, the CDR3 is TGTGCCAGCACAATTTCGACAGGGGCGAACACTGAAGCTTTCTTT. It is translated as CASTISTGANTEAFF.

V is TRBV6-1 and J is TRBJ1-1; no firm D call. The germline V and J ends were trimmed by 7 bases and 10 bases, with 10 bases remaining between them. CDR3 size: 10 residues. Germline V lookup: CDR1 MNHNS, CDR2 SASEGT. The CDR3: CASIEQSAFF. The CDR3 region has the DNA TGTGCCAGCATCGAGCAGTCAGCTTTCTTT.

V usage is TRBV27 and J usage is TRBJ2-2, with D unclear. The length of the CDR3 is 12 residues. CDR1 MNHEY and CDR2 SMNVEV come from the germline V gene (reference sequence). V dropped 2 bases and J dropped 7 bases, with 5 bases sitting between them. CDR3 nucleotide sequence: TGTGCCAGCAGTTTAGCAGGCGGGGAGCTGTTTTTT. Translation: CASSLAGGELFF.

V and J are TRBV28 and TRBJ2-3; unclear D gene. The CDR3 is 13 residues long. Germline assignment: CDR1 MDHEN and CDR2 SYDVKM. V was cut by 6 bases and J by 2 bases, with 9 bases left in between. The CDR3 DNA is TGTGCCAGCAGCTACCCTCTCACAGATACGCAGTATTTT. Encoded protein: CASSYPLTDTQYF.

The V call is TRBV4-3, the J call TRBJ2-2, with 8 bases aligning to TRBD2. Unmatched junction bases numbered 5, after V lost 4 bases and J lost 4 bases. The germline V gene has CDR1 LGHNA and CDR2 YSLEER. This CDR3 is 15 amino acids long. This CDR3 is CASSPSGRGTGELFF. DNA of the CDR3: TGCGCCAGCAGCCCAAGCGGGAGAGGCACCGGGGAGCTGTTTTTT.